A selection of T cell receptor beta chains follows, all from one sample in a study of T cell responses to AZD1222 COVID-19 vaccine. Repertoires were generated with immunoSEQ multiplex PCR, while TCRdb's copy carries only in-frame clones and drops some. The data show 150,000 or so clones, just over 90% seen once. Source: peripheral blood, taken 28 days after the second AZD1222 dose. The receptors come from an adult who received the AZD1222 COVID-19 vaccine. CDR3s include the opening cysteine and the closing phenylalanine or tryptophan. Each record gives: J gene, V gene, clone size, D gene, CDR3 DNA, CDR3 protein. The D gene is left open where the match is weak. Clone size is given for some rows only: seen once, a few or many times, or a class if the clone is expanded.

j_call: TRBJ2-3; v_call: TRBV2; clone_size: .; d_call: TRBD2; cdr3_nt: TGTGCCAGCAGCCCCAGCGGGATAGATACGCAGTATTTT; cdr3_aa: CASSPSGIDTQYF
j_call: TRBJ2-2; v_call: TRBV11-2; clone_size: .; d_call: TRBD1; cdr3_nt: TGTGCCAGCACAAGACAGGGGATGAACACCGGGGAGCTGTTTTTT; cdr3_aa: CASTRQGMNTGELFF
j_call: TRBJ1-1; v_call: TRBV30; clone_size: few; d_call: .; cdr3_nt: TGTGCCTGGAGTACGATTTCCTCCACTGAAGCTTTCTTT; cdr3_aa: CAWSTISSTEAFF
j_call: TRBJ1-3; v_call: TRBV2; clone_size: once; d_call: .; cdr3_nt: TGTGCCAGCAGTATTCCCAGAGGCCCAGACAAAAGCTCTGGAAACACCATATATTTT; cdr3_aa: CASSIPRGPDKSSGNTIYF
j_call: TRBJ2-7; v_call: TRBV9; clone_size: once; d_call: TRBD1; cdr3_nt: TGTGCCAGCAGCGTAGGACAGGGCCAGGCCTACGAGCAGTACTTC; cdr3_aa: CASSVGQGQAYEQYF
j_call: TRBJ2-5; v_call: TRBV25-1; clone_size: .; d_call: .; cdr3_nt: TGTGCCAGCAGTCCGAGGCCCATACTAGGAGGACAAGAGACCCAGTACTTC; cdr3_aa: CASSPRPILGGQETQYF
j_call: TRBJ1-1; v_call: TRBV19; clone_size: .; d_call: .; cdr3_nt: TGTGCCAGTACTCCTTCCCAGGGAAACACTGAAGCTTTCTTT; cdr3_aa: CASTPSQGNTEAFF
j_call: TRBJ2-7; v_call: TRBV4-2; clone_size: .; d_call: TRBD2; cdr3_nt: TGTGCCAGCAGCCAACCCGGGACTAGCGGGTACGAGCAGTACTTC; cdr3_aa: CASSQPGTSGYEQYF
j_call: TRBJ1-6; v_call: TRBV3-1/TRBV3-2; clone_size: few; d_call: TRBD1; cdr3_nt: TGTGCCAGCAGCCACGTGACAGGGCTCCAATCACCCCTCCACTTT; cdr3_aa: CASSHVTGLQSPLHF
j_call: TRBJ1-2; v_call: TRBV10-3; clone_size: once; d_call: .; cdr3_nt: TGTGCCATCACCTCTTTAGAAGCTAACTATGGCTACACCTTC; cdr3_aa: CAITSLEANYGYTF
j_call: TRBJ2-6; v_call: TRBV30; clone_size: .; d_call: .; cdr3_nt: TGTGCCTGGAGTAACGGGGGTCTCGGGGCCAACGTCCTGACTTTC; cdr3_aa: CAWSNGGLGANVLTF
j_call: TRBJ1-2; v_call: TRBV27; clone_size: .; d_call: .; cdr3_nt: TGTGCCAGCAGCAGAACAAGTAACTATGGCTACACCTTC; cdr3_aa: CASSRTSNYGYTF
j_call: TRBJ2-7; v_call: TRBV20-1; clone_size: .; d_call: .; cdr3_nt: TGCAGTGCTAGTGACAGCTCCTACGAGCAGTACTTC; cdr3_aa: CSASDSSYEQYF
j_call: TRBJ1-6; v_call: TRBV6-1; clone_size: .; d_call: .; cdr3_nt: TGTGCCAGCAGTGAACCCCAAACAGCGTTCTATAATTCACCCCTCCACTTT; cdr3_aa: CASSEPQTAFYNSPLHF
j_call: TRBJ2-2; v_call: TRBV27; clone_size: .; d_call: TRBD1; cdr3_nt: TGTGCCAGCAGTCCTTGGACAGGGGGCGTGGGCGGGGAGCTGTTTTTT; cdr3_aa: CASSPWTGGVGGELFF
j_call: TRBJ2-7; v_call: TRBV5-4; clone_size: .; d_call: .; cdr3_nt: TGTGCCAGCGGTCAGGGTCCGGAATACGAGCAGTACTTC; cdr3_aa: CASGQGPEYEQYF
j_call: TRBJ2-7; v_call: TRBV6-2/TRBV6-3; clone_size: .; d_call: .; cdr3_nt: TGTGCCAGCAGTTACTCTACAACGGTAGGGTATCGCTACGAGCAGTACTTC; cdr3_aa: CASSYSTTVGYRYEQYF
j_call: TRBJ2-7; v_call: TRBV11-2; clone_size: .; d_call: .; cdr3_nt: TGTGCCAGCAGCTTATCCCTCGACAGTCCCCTCTCCTACGAGCAGTACTTC; cdr3_aa: CASSLSLDSPLSYEQYF
j_call: TRBJ1-1; v_call: TRBV5-6; clone_size: .; d_call: .; cdr3_nt: TGTGCCAGCAGTCCTCATAGGGGGGCGGCGAGCACTGAAGCTTTCTTT; cdr3_aa: CASSPHRGAASTEAFF
j_call: TRBJ2-7; v_call: TRBV6-2/TRBV6-3; clone_size: .; d_call: TRBD2; cdr3_nt: TGTGCCAGCAGTTGGGGACTAGCGGGAGGCACCTACGAGCAGTACTTC; cdr3_aa: CASSWGLAGGTYEQYF
j_call: TRBJ1-4; v_call: TRBV15; clone_size: .; d_call: .; cdr3_nt: TGTGCCACCAGCAGAGTTCGGGGGCTTAATGAAAAACTGTTTTTT; cdr3_aa: CATSRVRGLNEKLFF
j_call: TRBJ1-1; v_call: TRBV7-2; clone_size: few; d_call: .; cdr3_nt: TGTGCCAGCAGCTCCCGACCGGACGTACACACTGAAGCTTTCTTT; cdr3_aa: CASSSRPDVHTEAFF
j_call: TRBJ2-4; v_call: TRBV3-1/TRBV3-2; clone_size: .; d_call: TRBD2; cdr3_nt: TGTGCCAGCAGCTCTATTCCGTTACTAGCGGGAGGGCCGCAAGACAAAAACATTCAGTACTTC; cdr3_aa: CASSSIPLLAGGPQDKNIQYF
j_call: TRBJ1-1; v_call: TRBV11-3; clone_size: .; d_call: .; cdr3_nt: TGTGCCAGCAGCTTAGTGGACGGGGCTGAAGCTTTCTTT; cdr3_aa: CASSLVDGAEAFF
j_call: TRBJ1-6; v_call: TRBV6-1; clone_size: .; d_call: .; cdr3_nt: TGTGCCAGCAGTGACCTCACCCTGGGGAATTTACCCCTCCACTTT; cdr3_aa: CASSDLTLGNLPLHF
j_call: TRBJ1-4; v_call: TRBV5-1; clone_size: .; d_call: .; cdr3_nt: TGCGCCAGCAGCGGAGGAAATAATGAAAAACTGTTTTTT; cdr3_aa: CASSGGNNEKLFF
j_call: TRBJ1-3; v_call: TRBV21-1; clone_size: .; d_call: .; cdr3_nt: TGTGCCAGCAGCCGACGGACAGCCTCTGGAAACACCATATATTTT; cdr3_aa: CASSRRTASGNTIYF
j_call: TRBJ1-2; v_call: TRBV19; clone_size: .; d_call: .; cdr3_nt: TGTGCCAGTCTTCTCGGAGGCAGGGGCGGCTATGGCTACACCTTC; cdr3_aa: CASLLGGRGGYGYTF
j_call: TRBJ2-1; v_call: TRBV7-2; clone_size: .; d_call: .; cdr3_nt: TGTGCCAGCAGCTTAAGGGGCGGTAGATCAAGCTCCTACAATGAGCAGTTCTTC; cdr3_aa: CASSLRGGRSSSYNEQFF
j_call: TRBJ1-5; v_call: TRBV18; clone_size: .; d_call: .; cdr3_nt: TGTGCCAGCTCACCACCGGGGGTAAGCAATCAGCCCCAGCATTTT; cdr3_aa: CASSPPGVSNQPQHF
j_call: TRBJ1-5; v_call: TRBV28; clone_size: .; d_call: TRBD1; cdr3_nt: TGTGCCAGCAGTTTACTGGGACAGAGAAGCAATCAGCCCCAGCATTTT; cdr3_aa: CASSLLGQRSNQPQHF
j_call: TRBJ1-2; v_call: TRBV7-3; clone_size: .; d_call: TRBD1; cdr3_nt: TGTGCCAGCAGCTTGGACAGGGGATCTGGCGGCTACACCTTC; cdr3_aa: CASSLDRGSGGYTF
j_call: TRBJ1-1; v_call: TRBV19; clone_size: .; d_call: .; cdr3_nt: TGTGCCAGTAGATCCGTAGGAGGGTATCTGGGTGAAGCTTTCTTT; cdr3_aa: CASRSVGGYLGEAFF
j_call: TRBJ2-3; v_call: TRBV3-1/TRBV3-2; clone_size: .; d_call: .; cdr3_nt: TGTGCCAGCAGCCAAGACCTAGGAGCGCGGGAAAATACGCAGTATTTT; cdr3_aa: CASSQDLGARENTQYF
j_call: TRBJ1-3; v_call: TRBV3-1/TRBV3-2; clone_size: .; d_call: .; cdr3_nt: TGTGCCAGCAGCCAATTCATACGGACCTCTGGAAACACCATATATTTT; cdr3_aa: CASSQFIRTSGNTIYF
j_call: TRBJ1-1; v_call: TRBV4-1; clone_size: .; d_call: TRBD1; cdr3_nt: TGCGCCAGCAGCCAAGGGACAGGGGCAGGCATGGACGCTGAAGCTTTCTTT; cdr3_aa: CASSQGTGAGMDAEAFF
j_call: TRBJ2-1; v_call: TRBV7-6; clone_size: .; d_call: .; cdr3_nt: TGTGCCAGCAGCTTAGGGACTACCCCCAGGGGTGAGCAGTTCTTC; cdr3_aa: CASSLGTTPRGEQFF
j_call: TRBJ1-2; v_call: TRBV25-1; clone_size: .; d_call: .; cdr3_nt: TGTGCCAGCAGTGATGGGGCCCCCTATGGCTACACCTTC; cdr3_aa: CASSDGAPYGYTF
j_call: TRBJ2-1; v_call: TRBV15; clone_size: .; d_call: TRBD2; cdr3_nt: TGTGCCACCAGCAGAGGCCTAGCGGGTCGGGACAATGAGCAGTTCTTC; cdr3_aa: CATSRGLAGRDNEQFF
j_call: TRBJ2-7; v_call: TRBV27; clone_size: .; d_call: TRBD2; cdr3_nt: TGTGCCAGCAGTCCGCGCCGGGGGGGCTACGAGCAGTACTTC; cdr3_aa: CASSPRRGGYEQYF
j_call: TRBJ2-7; v_call: TRBV27; clone_size: once; d_call: TRBD1; cdr3_nt: TGTGCCAGCGGTAGGGACAGTAGCTACGAGCAGTACTTC; cdr3_aa: CASGRDSSYEQYF
j_call: TRBJ1-3; v_call: TRBV4-1; clone_size: .; d_call: .; cdr3_nt: TGCGCCAGCAGCCAAGGAAGACAGATGAGCTCTGGAAACACCATATATTTT; cdr3_aa: CASSQGRQMSSGNTIYF
j_call: TRBJ1-6; v_call: TRBV4-1; clone_size: .; d_call: .; cdr3_nt: TGCGCCAGCAGCCAAGTACCTTACAAGGGAGATTCACCCCTCCACTTT; cdr3_aa: CASSQVPYKGDSPLHF
j_call: TRBJ1-1; v_call: TRBV6-5; clone_size: .; d_call: TRBD1; cdr3_nt: TGTGCCAGCAGTTACTTCGGACAGGTTGCTTTCTTT; cdr3_aa: CASSYFGQVAFF
j_call: TRBJ1-2; v_call: TRBV10-3; clone_size: .; d_call: .; cdr3_nt: TGTGCCATCAGTGGGACACAGAACTATGGCTACACCTTC; cdr3_aa: CAISGTQNYGYTF
j_call: TRBJ2-3; v_call: TRBV5-1; clone_size: .; d_call: TRBD1; cdr3_nt: TGCGCCAGCAGCTTAGGACAGGCCACAGATACGCAGTATTTT; cdr3_aa: CASSLGQATDTQYF
j_call: TRBJ1-2; v_call: TRBV5-1; clone_size: .; d_call: TRBD1; cdr3_nt: TGCGCCAGCAGCTTGGCACAGGGGGAATATGGCTACACCTTC; cdr3_aa: CASSLAQGEYGYTF
j_call: TRBJ2-7; v_call: TRBV3-1/TRBV3-2; clone_size: .; d_call: .; cdr3_nt: TGTGCCAGCAGCCGGACCCTCCGGGGCGAGCAGTACTTC; cdr3_aa: CASSRTLRGEQYF
j_call: TRBJ1-1; v_call: TRBV27; clone_size: .; d_call: .; cdr3_nt: TGTGCCAGCAGTTTAACGTACGGAAACACTGAAGCTTTCTTT; cdr3_aa: CASSLTYGNTEAFF
j_call: TRBJ1-6; v_call: TRBV6-5; clone_size: few; d_call: .; cdr3_nt: TGTGCCAGCAGAACGGATGGGAAAGGAGATTCACCCCTCCACTTT; cdr3_aa: CASRTDGKGDSPLHF
j_call: TRBJ1-5; v_call: TRBV18; clone_size: once; d_call: .; cdr3_nt: TGTGCCAGCTCACCCCGAGCATATAGCAATCAGCCCCAGCATTTT; cdr3_aa: CASSPRAYSNQPQHF
j_call: TRBJ1-1; v_call: TRBV12-3/TRBV12-4; clone_size: .; d_call: .; cdr3_nt: TGTGCCAGCAGTGTAGGAGGGGGAAGAGCTTTCTTT; cdr3_aa: CASSVGGGRAFF
j_call: TRBJ1-6; v_call: TRBV27; clone_size: .; d_call: .; cdr3_nt: TGTGCCAGCAGTTTCAGTGGGCAGGGGCGTTCACCCCTCCACTTT; cdr3_aa: CASSFSGQGRSPLHF